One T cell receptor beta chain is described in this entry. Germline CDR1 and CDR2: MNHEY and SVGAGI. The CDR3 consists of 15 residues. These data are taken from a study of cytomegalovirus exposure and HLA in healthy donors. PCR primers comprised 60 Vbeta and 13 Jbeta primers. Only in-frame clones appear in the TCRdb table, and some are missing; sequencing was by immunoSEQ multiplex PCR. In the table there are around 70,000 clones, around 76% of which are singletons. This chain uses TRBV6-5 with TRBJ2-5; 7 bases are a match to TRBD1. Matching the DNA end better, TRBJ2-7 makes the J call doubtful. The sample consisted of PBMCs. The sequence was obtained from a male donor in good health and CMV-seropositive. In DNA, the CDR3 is TGTGCCAGCAGCGAAACCGGGACAGTCTCCTACGAGCAGTACTTC. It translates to CASSETGTVSYEQYF.